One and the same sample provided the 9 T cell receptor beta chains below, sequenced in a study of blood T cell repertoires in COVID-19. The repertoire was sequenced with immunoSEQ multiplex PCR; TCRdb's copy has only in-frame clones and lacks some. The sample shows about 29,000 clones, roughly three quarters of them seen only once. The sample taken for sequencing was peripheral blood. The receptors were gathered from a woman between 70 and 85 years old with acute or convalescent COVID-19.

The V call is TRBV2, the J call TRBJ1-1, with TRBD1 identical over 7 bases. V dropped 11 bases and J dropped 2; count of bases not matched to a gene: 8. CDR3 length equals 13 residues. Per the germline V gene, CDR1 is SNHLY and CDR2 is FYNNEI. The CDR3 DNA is TGTGCCGGCGGAGGGGACAGCAACACTGAAGCTTTCTTT. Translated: CAGGGDSNTEAFF.

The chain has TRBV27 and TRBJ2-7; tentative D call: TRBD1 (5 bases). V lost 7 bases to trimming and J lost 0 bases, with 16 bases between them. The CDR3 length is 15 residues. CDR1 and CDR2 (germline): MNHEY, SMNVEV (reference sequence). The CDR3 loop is CASKKTRDNSYEQYF. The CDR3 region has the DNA TGTGCCAGCAAAAAAACCAGGGATAACTCCTACGAGCAGTACTTC.

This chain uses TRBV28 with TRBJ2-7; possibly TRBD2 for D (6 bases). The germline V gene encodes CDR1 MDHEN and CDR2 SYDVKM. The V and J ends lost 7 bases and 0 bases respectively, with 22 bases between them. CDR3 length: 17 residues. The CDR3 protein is CASKGGGSGFSSYEQYF. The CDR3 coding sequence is TGTGCCAGCAAAGGTGGAGGGTCGGGCTTTAGCTCCTACGAGCAGTACTTC. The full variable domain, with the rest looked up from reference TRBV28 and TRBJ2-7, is DVKVTQSSRYLVKRTGEKVFLECVQDMDHENMFWYRQDPGLGLRLIYFSYDVKMKEKGDIPEGYSVSREKKERFSLILESASTNQTSMYLCASKGGGSGFSSYEQYFGPGTRLTVT.

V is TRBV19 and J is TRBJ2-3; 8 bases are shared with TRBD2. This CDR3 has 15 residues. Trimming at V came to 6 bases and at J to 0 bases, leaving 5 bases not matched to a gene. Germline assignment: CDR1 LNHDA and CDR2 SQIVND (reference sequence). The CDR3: CASRPAGVSTDTQYF. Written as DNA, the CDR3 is TGTGCCAGTAGGCCAGCGGGGGTTAGCACAGATACGCAGTATTTT.

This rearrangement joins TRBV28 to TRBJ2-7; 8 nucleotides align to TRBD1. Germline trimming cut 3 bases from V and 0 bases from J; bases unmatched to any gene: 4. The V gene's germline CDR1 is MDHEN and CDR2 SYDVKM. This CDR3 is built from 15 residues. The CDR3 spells CASSLGTGRSYEQYF. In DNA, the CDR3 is TGTGCCAGCAGTTTGGGGACAGGCCGCTCCTACGAGCAGTACTTC.

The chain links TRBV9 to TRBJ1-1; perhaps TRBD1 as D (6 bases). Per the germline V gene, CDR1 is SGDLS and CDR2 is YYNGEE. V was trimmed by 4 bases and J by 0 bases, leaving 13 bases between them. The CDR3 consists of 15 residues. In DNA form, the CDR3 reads TGTGCCAGCAGCTCTCCGACAGGCGTGAACACTGAAGCTTTCTTT. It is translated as CASSSPTGVNTEAFF.

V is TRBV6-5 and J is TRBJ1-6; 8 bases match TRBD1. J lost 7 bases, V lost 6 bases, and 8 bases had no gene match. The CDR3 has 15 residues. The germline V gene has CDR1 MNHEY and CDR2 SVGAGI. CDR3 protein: CASRDRGFLNSPLHF. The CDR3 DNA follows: TGTGCCAGCAGAGACAGGGGCTTTTTGAATTCACCCCTCCACTTT.

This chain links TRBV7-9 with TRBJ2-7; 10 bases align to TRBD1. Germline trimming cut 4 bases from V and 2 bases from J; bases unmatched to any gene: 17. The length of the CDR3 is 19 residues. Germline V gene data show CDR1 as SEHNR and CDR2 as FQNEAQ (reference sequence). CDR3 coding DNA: TGTGCCAGCAGCTCCGACTCCGGGACAGGGGCCGCACTCCCCTACGAGCAGTACTTC. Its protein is CASSSDSGTGAALPYEQYF.

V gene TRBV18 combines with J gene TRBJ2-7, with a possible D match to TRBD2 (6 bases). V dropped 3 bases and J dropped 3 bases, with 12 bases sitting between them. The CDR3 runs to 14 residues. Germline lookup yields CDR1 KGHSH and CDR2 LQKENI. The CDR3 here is CASSPRTDYYEQYF. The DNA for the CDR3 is TGTGCCAGCTCACCCAGGACGGACTACTACGAGCAGTACTTC.